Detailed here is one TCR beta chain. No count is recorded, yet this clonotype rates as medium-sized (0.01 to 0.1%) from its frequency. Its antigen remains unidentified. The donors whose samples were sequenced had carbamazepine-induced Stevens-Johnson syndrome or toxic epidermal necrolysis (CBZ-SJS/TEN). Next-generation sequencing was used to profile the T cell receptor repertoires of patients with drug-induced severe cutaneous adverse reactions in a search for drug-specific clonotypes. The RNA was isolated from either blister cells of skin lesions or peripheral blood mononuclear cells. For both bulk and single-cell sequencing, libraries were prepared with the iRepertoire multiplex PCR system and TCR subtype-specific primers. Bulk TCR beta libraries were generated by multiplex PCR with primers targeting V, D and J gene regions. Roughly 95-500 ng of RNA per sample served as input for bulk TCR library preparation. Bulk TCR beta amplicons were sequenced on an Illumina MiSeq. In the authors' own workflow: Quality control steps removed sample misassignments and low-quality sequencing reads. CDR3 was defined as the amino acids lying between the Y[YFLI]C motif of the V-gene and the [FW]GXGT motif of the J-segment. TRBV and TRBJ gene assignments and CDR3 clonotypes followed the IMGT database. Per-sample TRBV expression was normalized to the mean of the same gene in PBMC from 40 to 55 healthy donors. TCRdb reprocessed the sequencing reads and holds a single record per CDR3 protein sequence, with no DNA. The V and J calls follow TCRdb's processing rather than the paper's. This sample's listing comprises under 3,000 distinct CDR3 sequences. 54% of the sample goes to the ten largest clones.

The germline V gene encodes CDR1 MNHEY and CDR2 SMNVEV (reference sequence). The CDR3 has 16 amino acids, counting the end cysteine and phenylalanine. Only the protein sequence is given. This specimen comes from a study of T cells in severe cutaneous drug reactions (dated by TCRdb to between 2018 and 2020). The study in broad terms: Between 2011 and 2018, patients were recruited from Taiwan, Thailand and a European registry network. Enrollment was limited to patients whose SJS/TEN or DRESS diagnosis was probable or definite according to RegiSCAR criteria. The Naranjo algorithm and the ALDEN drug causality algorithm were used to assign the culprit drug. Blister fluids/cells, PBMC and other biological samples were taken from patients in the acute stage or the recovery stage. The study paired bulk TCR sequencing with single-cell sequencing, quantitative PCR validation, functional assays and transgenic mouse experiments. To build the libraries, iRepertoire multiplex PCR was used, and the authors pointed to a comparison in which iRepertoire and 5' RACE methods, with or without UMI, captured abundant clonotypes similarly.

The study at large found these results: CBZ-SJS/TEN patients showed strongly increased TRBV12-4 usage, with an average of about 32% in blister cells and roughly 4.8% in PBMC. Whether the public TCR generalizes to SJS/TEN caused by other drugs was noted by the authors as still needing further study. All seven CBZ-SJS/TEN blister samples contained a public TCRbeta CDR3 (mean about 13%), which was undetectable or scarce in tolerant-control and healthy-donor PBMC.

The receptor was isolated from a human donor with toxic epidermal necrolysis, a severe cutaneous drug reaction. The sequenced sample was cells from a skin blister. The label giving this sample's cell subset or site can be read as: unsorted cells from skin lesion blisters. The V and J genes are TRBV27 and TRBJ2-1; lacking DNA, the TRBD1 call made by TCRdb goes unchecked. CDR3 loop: CASSWLAPSSYNEQFF.